The 4 T cell receptor beta chains below were found in one sample sequenced in a study of chemoradiotherapy in HPV16-positive cancers. Profiled with immunoSEQ multiplex PCR; TCRdb holds only in-frame clones, not every one. The repertoire includes about 7,600 clones, about 80% of them detected once, and about 3% sits in the top ten. This material consisted of blood, taken from a patient who underwent chemoradiotherapy. These receptors all come from a human donor with HPV-associated anogenital cancer.

The V and J genes are TRBV6-1 and TRBJ1-3, with a weak D call TRBD1 (5 bases). The CDR3 consists of 16 residues. Germline CDR1 MNHNS, CDR2 SASEGT. The V end lost 0 bases, the J end lost 0 bases, and 9 bases lay between the germline ends. CDR3 nucleotide sequence: TGTGCCAGCAGTGAAGCCAGGACAAGCTCTGGAAACACCATATATTTT. The encoded protein is CASSEARTSSGNTIYF.

The chain links TRBV27 to TRBJ1-5; 8 bases fit TRBD1. CDR3 length: 15 amino acids. Germline CDR1 MNHEY, CDR2 SMNVEV (reference sequence). V lost 3 bases to trimming and J lost 2 bases; unmatched junction nucleotides: 3. The CDR3 is CASSFQGAGNQPQHF. The CDR3 DNA reads as TGTGCCAGCAGTTTTCAGGGGGCGGGCAATCAGCCCCAGCATTTT.

This clone was detected a few times. The chain employs TRBV27 and TRBJ1-4; D gene unclear. CDR3 length: 16 residues. CDR1 is MNHEY, CDR2 SMNVEV, per germline (reference sequence). Trimming cost V 3 bases and J 0 bases, with 11 bases left between them. In DNA, the CDR3 is TGTGCCAGCAGTTTCGTGCCGGCTGCAACTAATGAAAAACTGTTTTTT. Translation gives CASSFVPAATNEKLFF.

V and J are TRBV4-2 and TRBJ1-1; D uncertain. Germline values: CDR1 LGHNA, CDR2 YNFKEQ. The CDR3 totals 17 residues. V was trimmed by 1 base and J by 0 bases, leaving 15 bases between them. CDR3: CASSQVVGDTVNTEAFF. CDR3 DNA: TGTGCCAGCAGCCAAGTGGTGGGAGACACCGTGAACACTGAAGCTTTCTTT.